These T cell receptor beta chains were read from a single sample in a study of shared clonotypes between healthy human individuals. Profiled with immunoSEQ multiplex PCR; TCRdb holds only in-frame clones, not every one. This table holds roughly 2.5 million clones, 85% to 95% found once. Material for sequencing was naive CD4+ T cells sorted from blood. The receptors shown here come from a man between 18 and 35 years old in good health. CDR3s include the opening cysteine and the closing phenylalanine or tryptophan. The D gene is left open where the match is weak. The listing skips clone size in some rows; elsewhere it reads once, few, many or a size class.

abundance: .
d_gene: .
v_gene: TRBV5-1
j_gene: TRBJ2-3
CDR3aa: CASSLSSWDTQYF
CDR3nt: TGCGCCAGCAGCTTGTCATCATGGGATACGCAGTATTTT

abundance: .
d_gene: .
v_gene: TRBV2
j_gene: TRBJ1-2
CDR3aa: CASSEGGTGAYGYTF
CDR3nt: TGTGCCAGCAGTGAAGGGGGAACGGGGGCCTATGGCTACACCTTC

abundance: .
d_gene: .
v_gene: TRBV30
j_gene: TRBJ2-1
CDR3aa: CAWSEVGTYNEQFF
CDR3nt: TGTGCCTGGAGTGAAGTGGGTACCTACAATGAGCAGTTCTTC

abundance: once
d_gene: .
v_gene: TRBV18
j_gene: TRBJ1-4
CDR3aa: CASSTSGTRNEKLFF
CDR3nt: TGTGCCAGCTCAACCTCCGGGACGAGGAATGAAAAACTGTTTTTT

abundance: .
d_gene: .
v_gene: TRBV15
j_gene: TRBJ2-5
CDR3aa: CATSREGVQETQYF
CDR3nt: TGTGCCACCAGCAGAGAAGGAGTTCAAGAGACCCAGTACTTC

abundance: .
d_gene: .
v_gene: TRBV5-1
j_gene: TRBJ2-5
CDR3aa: CASSLESGKGETQYF
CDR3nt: TGCGCCAGCAGCTTGGAAAGTGGAAAGGGAGAGACCCAGTACTTC

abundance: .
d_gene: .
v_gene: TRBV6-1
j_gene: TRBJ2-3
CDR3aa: CASSERWSSDTQYF
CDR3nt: TGTGCCAGCAGTGAAAGGTGGTCCTCCGATACGCAGTATTTT

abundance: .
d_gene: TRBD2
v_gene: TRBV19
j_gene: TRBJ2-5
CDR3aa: CASSQVAGQLGTQYF
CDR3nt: TGTGCCAGTAGTCAGGTAGCGGGCCAACTGGGGACCCAGTACTTC

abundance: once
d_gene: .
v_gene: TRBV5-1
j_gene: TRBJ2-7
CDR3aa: CASIIRDAYYEQYF
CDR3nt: TGCGCCAGCATAATCCGGGACGCTTATTACGAGCAGTACTTC

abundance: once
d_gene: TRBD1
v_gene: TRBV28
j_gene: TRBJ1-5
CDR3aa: CASSSPGQGPNQPQHF
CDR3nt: TGTGCCAGCAGTTCACCGGGACAGGGCCCCAATCAGCCCCAGCATTTT

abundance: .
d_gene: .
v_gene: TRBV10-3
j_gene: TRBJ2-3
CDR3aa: CAISVTSASSTDTQYF
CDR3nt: TGTGCCATCAGTGTGACTAGTGCCTCTAGCACAGATACGCAGTATTTT

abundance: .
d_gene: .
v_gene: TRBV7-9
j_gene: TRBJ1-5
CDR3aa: CASSLTGTGNQPQHF
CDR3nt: TGTGCCAGCAGCCTTACAGGGACGGGCAATCAGCCCCAGCATTTT

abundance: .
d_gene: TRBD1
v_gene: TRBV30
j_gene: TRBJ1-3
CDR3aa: CAWSVPDRQAGNTIYF
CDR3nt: TGTGCCTGGAGTGTACCGGACAGGCAAGCTGGAAACACCATATATTTT

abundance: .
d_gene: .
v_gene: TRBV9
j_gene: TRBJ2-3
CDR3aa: CASSVGNSAHDTQYF
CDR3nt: TGTGCCAGCAGCGTAGGTAATAGTGCTCACGATACGCAGTATTTT

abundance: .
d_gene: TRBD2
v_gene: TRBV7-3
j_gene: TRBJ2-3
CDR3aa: CASSASGGAVDTQYF
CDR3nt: TGTGCCAGCAGCGCTAGCGGGGGGGCCGTAGATACGCAGTATTTT

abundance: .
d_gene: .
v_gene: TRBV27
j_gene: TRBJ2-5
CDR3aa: CASSGSAQETQYF
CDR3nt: TGTGCCTCTTCCGGGTCAGCTCAAGAGACCCAGTACTTC

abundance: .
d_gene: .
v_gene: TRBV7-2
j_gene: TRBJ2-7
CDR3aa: CASSLNGRASQQYF
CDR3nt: TGTGCCAGCAGCTTAAACGGCAGGGCGTCTCAGCAGTACTTC

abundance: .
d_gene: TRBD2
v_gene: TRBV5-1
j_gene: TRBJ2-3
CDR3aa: CASSLGLAGGFTDTQYF
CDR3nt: TGCGCCAGCAGCCTGGGACTAGCGGGAGGGTTCACAGATACGCAGTATTTT

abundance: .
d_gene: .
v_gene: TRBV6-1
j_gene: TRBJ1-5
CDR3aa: CASTNTLSNQPQHF
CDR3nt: TGTGCCAGCACCAACACCCTGAGCAATCAGCCCCAGCATTTT

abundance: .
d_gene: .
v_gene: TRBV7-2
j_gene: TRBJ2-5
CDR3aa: CASSLEKWLQETQYF
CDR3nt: TGTGCCAGCAGCTTAGAAAAATGGTTGCAAGAGACCCAGTACTTC

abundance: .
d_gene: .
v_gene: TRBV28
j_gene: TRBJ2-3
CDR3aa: CASSLSRTIDTQYF
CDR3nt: TGTGCCAGCAGTTTATCTCGGACCATTGATACGCAGTATTTT

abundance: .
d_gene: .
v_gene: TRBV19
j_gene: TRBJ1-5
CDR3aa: CASSPVLNQPQHF
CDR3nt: TGTGCCAGTAGTCCCGTCCTAAATCAGCCCCAGCATTTT

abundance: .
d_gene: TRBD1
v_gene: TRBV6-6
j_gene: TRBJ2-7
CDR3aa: CASSYSRSQGAQYF
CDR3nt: TGTGCCAGCAGTTACTCTAGGTCGCAGGGGGCTCAGTACTTC

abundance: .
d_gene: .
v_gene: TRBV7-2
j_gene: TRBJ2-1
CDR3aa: CASSSLWGMTTPQYNEQFF
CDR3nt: TGTGCCAGCAGCTCGCTGTGGGGGATGACTACCCCCCAGTACAATGAGCAGTTCTTC

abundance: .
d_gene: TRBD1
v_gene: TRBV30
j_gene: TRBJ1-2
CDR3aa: CAWGDRAVGYTF
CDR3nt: TGTGCCTGGGGGGACAGGGCGGTTGGCTACACCTTC

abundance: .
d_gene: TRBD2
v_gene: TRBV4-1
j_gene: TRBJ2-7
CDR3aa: CASSQPLAGAYEQYF
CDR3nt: TGCGCCAGCAGCCAGCCACTAGCGGGGGCCTACGAGCAGTACTTC

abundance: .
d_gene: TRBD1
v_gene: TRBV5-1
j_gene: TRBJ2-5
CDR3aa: CASSRQGSRETQYF
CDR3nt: TGCGCCAGCAGCCGACAGGGGTCTCGTGAGACCCAGTACTTC

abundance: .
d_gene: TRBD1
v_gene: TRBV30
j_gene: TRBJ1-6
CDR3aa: CAWSVRGTGAFSPLHF
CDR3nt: TGTGCCTGGAGTGTACGTGGGACAGGGGCGTTCTCACCCCTCCACTTT

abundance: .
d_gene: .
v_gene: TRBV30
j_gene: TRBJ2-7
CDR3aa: CAWSPDSYYEQYF
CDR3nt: TGTGCCTGGTCTCCCGACAGCTACTACGAGCAGTACTTC

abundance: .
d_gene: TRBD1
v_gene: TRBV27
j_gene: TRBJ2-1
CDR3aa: CASSGAGGYEFF
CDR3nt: TGTGCCAGCAGTGGGGCAGGGGGCTATGAGTTCTTC

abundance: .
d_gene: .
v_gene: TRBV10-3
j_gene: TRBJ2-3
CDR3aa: CARVQGGADTQYF
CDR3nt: TGTGCCAGAGTACAGGGGGGGGCGGATACGCAGTATTTT

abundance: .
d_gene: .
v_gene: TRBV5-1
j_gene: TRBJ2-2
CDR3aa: CASDPRGNTGELFF
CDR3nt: TGCGCCAGCGACCCCCGAGGGAACACCGGGGAGCTGTTTTTT

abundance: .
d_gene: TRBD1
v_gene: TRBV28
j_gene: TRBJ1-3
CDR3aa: CASTRQGVRPYLSGNTIYF
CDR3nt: TGTGCCAGCACACGACAGGGGGTTCGACCTTACCTCTCTGGAAACACCATATATTTT

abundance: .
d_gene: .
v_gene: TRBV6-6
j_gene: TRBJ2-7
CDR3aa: CASSSPGGTTYEQYF
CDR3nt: TGTGCCAGCAGTTCCCCAGGGGGGACTACCTACGAGCAGTACTTC

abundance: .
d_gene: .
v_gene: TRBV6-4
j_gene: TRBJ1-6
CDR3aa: CASSESLGTPLHF
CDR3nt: TGTGCCAGCAGTGAATCCCTAGGTACACCCCTCCACTTT

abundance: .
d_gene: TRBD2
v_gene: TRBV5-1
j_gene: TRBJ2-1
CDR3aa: CASSLDPSGDSEQFF
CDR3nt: TGCGCCAGCAGCTTGGACCCTAGCGGGGACTCAGAGCAGTTCTTC

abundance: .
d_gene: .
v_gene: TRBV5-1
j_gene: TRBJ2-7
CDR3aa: CASSLMDIYEQYF
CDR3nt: TGCGCCAGCAGCTTGATGGACATCTACGAGCAGTACTTC

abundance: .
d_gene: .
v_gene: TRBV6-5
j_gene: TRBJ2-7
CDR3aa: CASSRTGTASYEQYF
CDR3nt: TGTGCCAGCAGTCGAACCGGGACTGCATCCTACGAGCAGTACTTC

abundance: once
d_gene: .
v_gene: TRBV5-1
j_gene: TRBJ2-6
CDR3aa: CASSLPAPLGANVLTF
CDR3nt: TGCGCCAGCAGCTTGCCAGCACCCCTGGGGGCCAACGTCCTGACTTTC

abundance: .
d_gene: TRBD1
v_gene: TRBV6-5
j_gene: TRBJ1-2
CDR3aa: CASSYRKDRTYGYTF
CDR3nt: TGTGCCAGCAGTTACCGGAAGGACAGGACCTATGGCTACACCTTC

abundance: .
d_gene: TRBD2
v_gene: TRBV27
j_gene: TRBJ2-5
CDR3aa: CASSFSGGEETQYF
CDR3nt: TGTGCCAGCAGCTTTAGCGGGGGGGAAGAGACCCAGTACTTC

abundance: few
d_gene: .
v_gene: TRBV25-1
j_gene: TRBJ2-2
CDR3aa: CASSSEPGTYKTGELFF
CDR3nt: TGTGCCAGCAGTTCCGAACCCGGGACTTATAAAACCGGGGAGCTGTTTTTT

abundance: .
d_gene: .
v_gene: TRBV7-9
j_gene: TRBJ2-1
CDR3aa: CASSLIGSRSNEQFF
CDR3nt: TGTGCCAGCAGCTTAATCGGGAGTCGGTCCAATGAGCAGTTCTTC